A selection of T cell receptor beta chains follows, all from one sample in a study of shared clonotypes between healthy human individuals. Measured with immunoSEQ multiplex PCR; TCRdb has only the in-frame clones, and not every one. The repertoire consists of some 2,100,000 clones, with 85% to 95% occurring once and the leading ten covering around 1.7%. The sample comprised naive CD8+ T cells from PBMCs. The receptors were gathered from a man aged 18 to 29 in good health. Some clones in this sample may be carry-over from other donors' samples. CDR3s include the opening cysteine and the closing phenylalanine or tryptophan. Fields, in order: D gene, J gene, V gene, CDR3 protein, CDR3 DNA. A D gene is named only where the DNA matches it firmly.

NA TRBJ1-2 TRBV14 CASSQDWRSPLNYGYTF TGTGCCAGCAGCCAAGATTGGAGGAGTCCACTTAACTATGGCTACACCTTC
TRBD2 TRBJ2-3 TRBV10-3 CAISGAGGTDTQYF TGTGCCATCTCGGGAGCGGGGGGAACAGATACGCAGTATTTT
NA TRBJ2-2 TRBV9 CASSPDGGVGELFF TGTGCCAGCAGCCCCGATGGGGGAGTCGGGGAGCTGTTTTTT
NA TRBJ1-1 TRBV7-9 CASSLVGFEAFF TGTGCCAGCAGCTTAGTTGGTTTCGAAGCTTTCTTT
NA TRBJ2-6 TRBV28 CASSLDSGANVLTF TGTGCCAGCAGCCTCGATTCTGGGGCCAACGTCCTGACTTTC
NA TRBJ1-4 TRBV13 CASSSRKGGGGEKLFF TGTGCCAGCAGCTCACGGAAGGGCGGGGGAGGTGAAAAACTGTTTTTT
NA TRBJ2-5 TRBV27 CASSPRLRAETQYF TGTGCCAGCAGTCCTAGACTCCGTGCAGAGACCCAGTACTTC
NA TRBJ2-1 TRBV4-2 CASSQAPSDLSPISGEQFF TGTGCCAGCAGCCAAGCACCCAGCGATTTGAGTCCTATATCCGGCGAGCAGTTCTTC
NA TRBJ1-1 TRBV6-5 CASARANTEAFF TGTGCCAGTGCCAGGGCTAACACTGAAGCTTTCTTT
NA TRBJ2-1 TRBV6-5 CASSYSSTSSYNEQFF TGTGCCAGCAGTTACTCGTCGACTAGCTCCTACAATGAGCAGTTCTTC
TRBD1 TRBJ1-4 TRBV5-1 CASSYRRLQGPNEKLFF TGCGCCAGCAGCTACCGACGATTACAGGGGCCGAATGAAAAACTGTTTTTT
NA TRBJ2-1 TRBV27 CASSLSIGLAHNEQFF TGTGCCAGCAGTTTATCCATTGGCCTAGCACACAATGAGCAGTTCTTC
TRBD1 TRBJ1-1 TRBV29-1 CSVEDFPTGWNEAFF TGCAGCGTTGAAGATTTCCCGACAGGGTGGAATGAAGCTTTCTTT
NA TRBJ1-2 TRBV7-2 CASSSLPSAQANYGYTF TGTGCCAGCAGCTCATTACCGTCAGCACAAGCTAACTATGGCTACACCTTC
TRBD1 TRBJ1-1 TRBV7-8 CASSLSGTGVRNTEAFF TGTGCCAGCAGCTTAAGTGGGACAGGGGTGCGTAACACTGAAGCTTTCTTT